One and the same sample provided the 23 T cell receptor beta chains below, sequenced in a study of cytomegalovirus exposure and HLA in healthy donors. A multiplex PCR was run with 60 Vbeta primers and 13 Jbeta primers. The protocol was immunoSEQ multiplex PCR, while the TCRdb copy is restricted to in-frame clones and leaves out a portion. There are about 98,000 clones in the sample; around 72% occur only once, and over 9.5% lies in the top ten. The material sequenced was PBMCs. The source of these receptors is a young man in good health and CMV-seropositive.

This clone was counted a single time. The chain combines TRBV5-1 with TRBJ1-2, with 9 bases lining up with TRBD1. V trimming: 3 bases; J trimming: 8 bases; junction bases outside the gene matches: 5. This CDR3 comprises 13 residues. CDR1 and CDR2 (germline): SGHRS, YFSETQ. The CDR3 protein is CASSSYRGRGYTF. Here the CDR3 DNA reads TGCGCCAGCAGCTCCTACAGGGGGCGAGGCTACACCTTC.

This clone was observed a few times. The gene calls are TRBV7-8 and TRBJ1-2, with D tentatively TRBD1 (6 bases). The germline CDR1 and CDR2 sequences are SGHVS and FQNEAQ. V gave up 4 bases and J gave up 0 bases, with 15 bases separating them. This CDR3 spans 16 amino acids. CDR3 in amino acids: CASSSRGGQTNYGYTF. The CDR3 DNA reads TGTGCCAGCAGCTCTAGAGGCGGACAGACTAACTATGGCTACACCTTC.

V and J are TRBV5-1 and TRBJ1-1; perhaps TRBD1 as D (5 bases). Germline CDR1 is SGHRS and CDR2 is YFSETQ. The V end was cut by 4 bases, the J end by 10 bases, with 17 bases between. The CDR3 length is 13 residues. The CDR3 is CASSPRGQEGAFF. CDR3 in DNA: TGCGCCAGCAGCCCACGAGGACAAGAAGGAGCTTTCTTT.

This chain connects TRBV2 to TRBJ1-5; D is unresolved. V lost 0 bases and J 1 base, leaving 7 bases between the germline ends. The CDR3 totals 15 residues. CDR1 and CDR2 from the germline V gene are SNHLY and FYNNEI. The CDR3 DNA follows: TGTGCCAGCAGTGAAGCCGTCACAAGCAATCAGCCCCAGCATTTT. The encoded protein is CASSEAVTSNQPQHF.

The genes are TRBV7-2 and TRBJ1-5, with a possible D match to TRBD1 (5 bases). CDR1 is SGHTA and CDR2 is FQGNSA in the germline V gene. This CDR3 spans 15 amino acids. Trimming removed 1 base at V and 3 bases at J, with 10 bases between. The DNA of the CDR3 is TGTGCCAGCAGCTTAGGGAGGGGTTACAATCAGCCCCAGCATTTT. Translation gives CASSLGRGYNQPQHF. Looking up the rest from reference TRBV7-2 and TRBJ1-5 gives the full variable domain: GAGVSQSPSNKVTEKGKDVELRCDPISGHTALYWYRQSLGQGLEFLIYFQGNSAPDKSGLPSDRFSAERTGGSVSTLTIQRTQQEDSAVYLCASSLGRGYNQPQHFGDGTRLSIL.

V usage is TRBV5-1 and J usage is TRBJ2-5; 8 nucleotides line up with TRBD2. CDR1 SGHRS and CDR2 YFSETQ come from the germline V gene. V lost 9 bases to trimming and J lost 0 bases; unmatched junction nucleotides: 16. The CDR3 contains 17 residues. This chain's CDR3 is CANETGGVGGYQETQYF. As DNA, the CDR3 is TGCGCCAACGAAACGGGGGGGGTCGGGGGGTACCAAGAGACCCAGTACTTC. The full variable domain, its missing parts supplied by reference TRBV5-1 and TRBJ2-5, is KAGVTQTPRYLIKTRGQQVTLSCSPISGHRSVSWYQQTPGQGLQFLFEYFSETQRNKGNFPGRFSGRQFSNSRSEMNVSTLELGDSALYLCANETGGVGGYQETQYFGPGTRLLVL.

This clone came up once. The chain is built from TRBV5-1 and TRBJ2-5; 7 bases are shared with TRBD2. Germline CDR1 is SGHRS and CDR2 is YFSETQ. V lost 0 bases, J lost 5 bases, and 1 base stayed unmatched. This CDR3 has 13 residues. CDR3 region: CASSLVGGETQYF. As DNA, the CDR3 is TGCGCCAGCAGCTTGGTGGGGGGGGAGACCCAGTACTTC. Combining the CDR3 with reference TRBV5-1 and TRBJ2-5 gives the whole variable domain KAGVTQTPRYLIKTRGQQVTLSCSPISGHRSVSWYQQTPGQGLQFLFEYFSETQRNKGNFPGRFSGRQFSNSRSEMNVSTLELGDSALYLCASSLVGGETQYFGPGTRLLVL.

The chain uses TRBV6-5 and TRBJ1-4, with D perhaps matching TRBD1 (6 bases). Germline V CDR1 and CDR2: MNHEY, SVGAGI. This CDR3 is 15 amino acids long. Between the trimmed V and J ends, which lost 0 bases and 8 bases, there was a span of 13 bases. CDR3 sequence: CASSYSVGAREKLFF. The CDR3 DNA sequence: TGTGCCAGCAGTTACTCGGTGGGGGCGCGGGAAAAACTGTTTTTT.

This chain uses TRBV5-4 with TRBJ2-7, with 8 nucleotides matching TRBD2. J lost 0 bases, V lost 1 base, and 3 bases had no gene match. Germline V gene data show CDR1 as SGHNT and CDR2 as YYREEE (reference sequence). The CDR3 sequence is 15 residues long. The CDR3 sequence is CASSLFGTSSYEQYF. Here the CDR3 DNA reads TGTGCCAGCAGCTTGTTCGGGACTAGCTCCTACGAGCAGTACTTC. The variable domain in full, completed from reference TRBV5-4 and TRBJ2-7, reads ETGVTQSPTHLIKTRGQQVTLRCSSQSGHNTVSWYQQALGQGPQFIFQYYREEENGRGNFPPRFSGLQFPNYSSELNVNALELDDSALYLCASSLFGTSSYEQYFGPGTRLTVT.

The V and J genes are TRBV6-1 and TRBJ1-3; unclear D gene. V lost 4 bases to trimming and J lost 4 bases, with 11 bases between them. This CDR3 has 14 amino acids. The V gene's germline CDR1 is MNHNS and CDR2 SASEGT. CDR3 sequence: CASSVGEPGNTIYF. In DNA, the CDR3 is TGTGCCAGCAGTGTCGGGGAACCGGGAAACACCATATATTTT.

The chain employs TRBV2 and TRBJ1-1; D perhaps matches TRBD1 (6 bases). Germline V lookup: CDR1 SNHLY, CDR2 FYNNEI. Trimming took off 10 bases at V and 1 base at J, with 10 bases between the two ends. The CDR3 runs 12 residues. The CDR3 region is CAKRQANTEAFF. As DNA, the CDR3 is TGTGCCAAGAGACAGGCGAACACTGAAGCTTTCTTT.

The CDR3 bases are TGTGCCAGCAGCTTAGAAGGGGAAAGCACAGATACGCAGTATTTT. Translation gives CASSLEGESTDTQYF. The V and J genes are TRBV13 and TRBJ2-3; D is perhaps TRBD1 (5 bases). The CDR3 is 15 residues long. Trimming removed 1 base at V and 0 bases at J, with 8 bases between. Germline CDR1 and CDR2: PRHDT and FYEKMQ (reference sequence).

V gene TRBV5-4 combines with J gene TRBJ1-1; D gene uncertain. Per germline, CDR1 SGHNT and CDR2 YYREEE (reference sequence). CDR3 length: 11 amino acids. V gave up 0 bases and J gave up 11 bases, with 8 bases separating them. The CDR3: CASSLGPEAFF. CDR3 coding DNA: TGTGCCAGCAGCTTGGGTCCGGAGGCTTTCTTT.

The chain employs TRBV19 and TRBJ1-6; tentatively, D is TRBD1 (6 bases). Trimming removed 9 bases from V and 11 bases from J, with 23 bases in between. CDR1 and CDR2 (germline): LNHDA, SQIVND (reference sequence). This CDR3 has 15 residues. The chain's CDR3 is CASLATGTGSTPLHF. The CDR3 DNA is TGTGCCAGCCTTGCAACTGGAACAGGGTCAACACCCCTCCACTTT.

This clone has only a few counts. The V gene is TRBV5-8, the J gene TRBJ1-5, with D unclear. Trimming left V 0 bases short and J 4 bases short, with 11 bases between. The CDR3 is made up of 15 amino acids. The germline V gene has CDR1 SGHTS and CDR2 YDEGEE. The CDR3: CASSLGGRMNQPQHF. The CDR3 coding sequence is TGTGCCAGCAGCTTGGGTGGGCGCATGAATCAGCCCCAGCATTTT.

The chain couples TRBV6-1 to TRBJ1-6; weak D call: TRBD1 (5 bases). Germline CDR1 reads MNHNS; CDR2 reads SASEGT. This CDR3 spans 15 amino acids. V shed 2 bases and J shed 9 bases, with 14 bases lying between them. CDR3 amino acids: CASSELWGLGSPLHF. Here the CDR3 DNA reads TGTGCCAGCAGTGAATTGTGGGGCCTGGGTTCACCCCTCCACTTT.

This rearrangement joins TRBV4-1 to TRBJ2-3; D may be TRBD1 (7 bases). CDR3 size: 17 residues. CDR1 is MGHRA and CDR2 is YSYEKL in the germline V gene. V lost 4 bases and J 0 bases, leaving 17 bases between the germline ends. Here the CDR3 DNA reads TGCGCCAGCAGCCTCAGAGGAGGAGGGGGCAGCACAGATACGCAGTATTTT. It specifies CASSLRGGGGSTDTQYF.

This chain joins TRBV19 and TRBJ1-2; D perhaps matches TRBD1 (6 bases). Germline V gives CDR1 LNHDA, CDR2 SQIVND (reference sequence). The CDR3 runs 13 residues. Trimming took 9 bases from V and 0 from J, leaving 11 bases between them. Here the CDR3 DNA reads TGTGCCAGCAACAGGGAAGCTAACTATGGCTACACCTTC. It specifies CASNREANYGYTF.

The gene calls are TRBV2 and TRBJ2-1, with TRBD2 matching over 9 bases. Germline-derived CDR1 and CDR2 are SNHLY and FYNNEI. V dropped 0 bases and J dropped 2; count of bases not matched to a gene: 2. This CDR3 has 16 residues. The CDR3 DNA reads TGTGCCAGCAGTGAAGCTAGCGGGGGCCCCTACAATGAGCAGTTCTTC. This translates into CASSEASGGPYNEQFF.

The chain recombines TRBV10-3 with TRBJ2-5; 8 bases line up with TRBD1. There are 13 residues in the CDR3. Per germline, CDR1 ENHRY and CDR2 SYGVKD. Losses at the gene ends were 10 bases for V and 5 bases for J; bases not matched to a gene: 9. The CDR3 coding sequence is TGTGCCACCAGAGGAGGACAGGGTGAGACCCAGTACTTC. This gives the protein CATRGGQGETQYF.

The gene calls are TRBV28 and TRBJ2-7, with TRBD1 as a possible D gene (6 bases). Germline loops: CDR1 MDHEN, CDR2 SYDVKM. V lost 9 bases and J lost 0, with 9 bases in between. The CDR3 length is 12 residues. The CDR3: CASWDTSYEQYF. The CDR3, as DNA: TGTGCCAGTTGGGACACCTCCTACGAGCAGTACTTC. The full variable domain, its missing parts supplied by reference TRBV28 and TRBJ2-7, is DVKVTQSSRYLVKRTGEKVFLECVQDMDHENMFWYRQDPGLGLRLIYFSYDVKMKEKGDIPEGYSVSREKKERFSLILESASTNQTSMYLCASWDTSYEQYFGPGTRLTVT.

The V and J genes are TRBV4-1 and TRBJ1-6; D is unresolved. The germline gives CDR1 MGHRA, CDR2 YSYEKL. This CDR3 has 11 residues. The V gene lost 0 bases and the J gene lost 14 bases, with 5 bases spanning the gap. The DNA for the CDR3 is TGCGCCAGCAGCCAAGATACAGCCCTCCACTTT. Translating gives CASSQDTALHF.

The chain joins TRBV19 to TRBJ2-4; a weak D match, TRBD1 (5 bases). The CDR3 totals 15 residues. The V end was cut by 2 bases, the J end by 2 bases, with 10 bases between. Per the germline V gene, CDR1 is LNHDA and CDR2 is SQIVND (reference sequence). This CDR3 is CASSIQGPSKNIQYF. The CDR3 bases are TGTGCCAGTAGTATACAGGGCCCCTCCAAAAACATTCAGTACTTC.